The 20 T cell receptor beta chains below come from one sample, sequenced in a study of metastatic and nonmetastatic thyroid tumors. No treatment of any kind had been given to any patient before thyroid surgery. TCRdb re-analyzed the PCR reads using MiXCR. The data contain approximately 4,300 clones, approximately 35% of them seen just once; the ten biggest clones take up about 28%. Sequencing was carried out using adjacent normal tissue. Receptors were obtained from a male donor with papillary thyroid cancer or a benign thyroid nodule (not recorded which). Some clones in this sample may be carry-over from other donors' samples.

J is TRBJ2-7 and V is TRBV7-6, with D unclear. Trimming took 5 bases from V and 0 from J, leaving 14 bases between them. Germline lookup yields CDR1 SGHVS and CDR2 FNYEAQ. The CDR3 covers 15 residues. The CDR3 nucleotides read TGTGCCAGCAGCGAAGGTGTTTCCATCTCCTACGAGCAGTACTTC. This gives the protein CASSEGVSISYEQYF. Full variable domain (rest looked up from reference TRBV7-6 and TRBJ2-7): GAGVSQSPRYKVTKRGQDVALRCDPISGHVSLYWYRQALGQGPEFLTYFNYEAQQDKSGLPNDRFSAERPEGSISTLTIQRTEQRDSAMYRCASSEGVSISYEQYFGPGTRLTVT.

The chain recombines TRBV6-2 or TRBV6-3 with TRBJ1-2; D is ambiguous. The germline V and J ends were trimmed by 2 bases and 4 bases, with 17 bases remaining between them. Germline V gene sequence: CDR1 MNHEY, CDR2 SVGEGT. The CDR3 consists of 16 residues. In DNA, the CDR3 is TGTGCCAGCAGTTACGATGTGGGCCGATTAAGCTATGGCTACACCTTC. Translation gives CASSYDVGRLSYGYTF.

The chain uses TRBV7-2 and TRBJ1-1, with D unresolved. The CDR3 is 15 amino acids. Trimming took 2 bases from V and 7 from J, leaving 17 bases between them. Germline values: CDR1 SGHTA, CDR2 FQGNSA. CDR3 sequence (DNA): TGTGCCAGCAGCTTAAAGTTTGGGGAGAGAGGTGAAGCTTTCTTT. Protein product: CASSLKFGERGEAFF. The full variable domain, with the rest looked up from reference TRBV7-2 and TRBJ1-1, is GAGVSQSPSNKVTEKGKDVELRCDPISGHTALYWYRQSLGQGLEFLIYFQGNSAPDKSGLPSDRFSAERTGGSVSTLTIQRTQQEDSAVYLCASSLKFGERGEAFFGQGTRLTVV.

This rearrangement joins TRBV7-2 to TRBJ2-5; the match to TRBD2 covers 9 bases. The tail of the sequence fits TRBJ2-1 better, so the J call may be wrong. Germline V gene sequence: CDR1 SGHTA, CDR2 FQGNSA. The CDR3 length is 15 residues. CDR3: CASSKTSGQGNEQFF. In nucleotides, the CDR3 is TGTGCCAGCAGCAAAACTAGCGGGCAGGGCAATGAGCAGTTCTTC.

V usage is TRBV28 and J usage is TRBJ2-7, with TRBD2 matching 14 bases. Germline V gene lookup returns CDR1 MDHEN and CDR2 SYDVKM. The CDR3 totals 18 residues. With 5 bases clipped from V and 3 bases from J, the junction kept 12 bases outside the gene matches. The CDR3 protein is CASSTGTSGSAIIYEQYF. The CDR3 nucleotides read TGTGCCAGCAGTACCGGGACTAGCGGGAGCGCCATCATCTACGAGCAGTACTTC.

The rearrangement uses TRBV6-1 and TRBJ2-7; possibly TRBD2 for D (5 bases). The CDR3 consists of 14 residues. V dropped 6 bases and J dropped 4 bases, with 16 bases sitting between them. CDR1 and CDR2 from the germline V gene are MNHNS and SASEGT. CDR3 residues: CASSEGPLSYEQYF. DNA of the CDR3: TGTGCCAGCAGCGAGGGTCCCTTGTCTTACGAGCAGTACTTC.

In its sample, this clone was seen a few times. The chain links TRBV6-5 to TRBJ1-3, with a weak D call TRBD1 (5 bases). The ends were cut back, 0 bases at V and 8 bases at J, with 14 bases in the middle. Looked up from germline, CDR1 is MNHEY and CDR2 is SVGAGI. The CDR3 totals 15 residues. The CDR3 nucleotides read TGTGCCAGCAGTTACTCGGGCCGGGGGGTAGACACCATATATTTT. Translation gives CASSYSGRGVDTIYF.

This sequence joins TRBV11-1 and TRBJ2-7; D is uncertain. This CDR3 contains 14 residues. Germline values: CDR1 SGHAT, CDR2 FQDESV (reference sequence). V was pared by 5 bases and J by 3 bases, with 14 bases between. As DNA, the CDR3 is TGTGCCAGCAGCCCCCCGGGTCCTATCTACGAGCAGTACTTC. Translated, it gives CASSPPGPIYEQYF.

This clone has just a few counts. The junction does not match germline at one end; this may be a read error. The CDR3 DNA reads TGCAGCGCTTGGACAGCTAACTATGTCTACATCTTC. Protein: CSAWTANYVYIF. V usage is TRBV20-1 and J usage is TRBJ1-2; weak D call: TRBD1 (6 bases). The V gene's germline CDR1 is DFQATT and CDR2 SNEGSKA (reference sequence). The CDR3 covers 12 residues.

CDR3 bases: TGTGCCTGGAGTGGTCTCCGGGCAGGCGGTCTCGAGCAGTACTTC. The encoded protein is CAWSGLRAGGLEQYF. This chain connects TRBV30 to TRBJ2-7; no firm D call. In germline, CDR1 is GTSNPN, CDR2 SVGIG (reference sequence). The CDR3 runs 15 residues. Trimming cost V 1 base and J 6 bases, with 19 bases left between them.

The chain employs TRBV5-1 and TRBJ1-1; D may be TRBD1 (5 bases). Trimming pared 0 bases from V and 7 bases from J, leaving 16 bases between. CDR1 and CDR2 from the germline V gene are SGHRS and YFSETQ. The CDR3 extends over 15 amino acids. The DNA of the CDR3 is TGCGCCAGCAGCTTGGCCGGGGGGTCGGCCCTTGAAGCTTTCTTT. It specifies CASSLAGGSALEAFF.

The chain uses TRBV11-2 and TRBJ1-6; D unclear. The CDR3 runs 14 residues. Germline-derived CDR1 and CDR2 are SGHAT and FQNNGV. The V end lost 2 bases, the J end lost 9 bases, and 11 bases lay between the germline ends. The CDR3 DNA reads TGTGCCAGCAGCTTACGGCAGGTCCTTTCACCCCTCCACTTT. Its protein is CASSLRQVLSPLHF. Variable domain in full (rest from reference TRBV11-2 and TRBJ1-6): EAGVAQSPRYKIIEKRQSVAFWCNPISGHATLYWYQQILGQGPKLLIQFQNNGVVDDSQLPKDRFSAERLKGVDSTLKIQPAKLEDSAVYLCASSLRQVLSPLHFGNGTRLTVT.

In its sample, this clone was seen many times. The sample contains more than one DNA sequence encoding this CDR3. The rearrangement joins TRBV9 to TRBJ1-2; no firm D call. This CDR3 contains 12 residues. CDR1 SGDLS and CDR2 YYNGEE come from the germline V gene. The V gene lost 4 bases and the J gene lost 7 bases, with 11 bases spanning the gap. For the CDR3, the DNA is TGTGCCAGCAGCCAAGAGGACGGTGGCTACACCTTC. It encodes CASSQEDGGYTF.

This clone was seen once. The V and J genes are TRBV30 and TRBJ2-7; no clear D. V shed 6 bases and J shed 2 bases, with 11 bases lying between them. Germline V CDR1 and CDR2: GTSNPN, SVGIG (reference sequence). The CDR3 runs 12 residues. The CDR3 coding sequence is TGTGCCTGTCGCGAACAGACCTACGAGCAGTACTTC. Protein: CACREQTYEQYF.

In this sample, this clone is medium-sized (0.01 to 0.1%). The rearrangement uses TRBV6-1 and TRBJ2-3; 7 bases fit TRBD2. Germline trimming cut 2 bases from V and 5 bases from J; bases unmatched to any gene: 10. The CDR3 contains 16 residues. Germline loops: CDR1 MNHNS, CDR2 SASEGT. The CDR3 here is CASSELGGGGEDTQYF. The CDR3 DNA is TGTGCCAGCAGTGAATTGGGTGGGGGGGGTGAAGATACGCAGTATTTT.

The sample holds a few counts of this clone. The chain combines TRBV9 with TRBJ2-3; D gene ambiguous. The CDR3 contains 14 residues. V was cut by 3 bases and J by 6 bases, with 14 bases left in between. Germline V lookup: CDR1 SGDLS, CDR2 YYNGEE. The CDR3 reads CASSGGSGVDTQYF. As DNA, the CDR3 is TGTGCCAGCAGCGGTGGCTCGGGCGTTGATACGCAGTATTTT.

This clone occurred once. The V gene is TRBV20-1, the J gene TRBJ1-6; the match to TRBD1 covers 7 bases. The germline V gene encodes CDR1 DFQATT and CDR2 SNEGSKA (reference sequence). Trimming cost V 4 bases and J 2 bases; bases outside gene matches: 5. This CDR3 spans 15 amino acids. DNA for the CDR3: TGCAGTGCTAACCCGGGACAGCCCTATAATTCACCCCTCCACTTT. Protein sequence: CSANPGQPYNSPLHF.

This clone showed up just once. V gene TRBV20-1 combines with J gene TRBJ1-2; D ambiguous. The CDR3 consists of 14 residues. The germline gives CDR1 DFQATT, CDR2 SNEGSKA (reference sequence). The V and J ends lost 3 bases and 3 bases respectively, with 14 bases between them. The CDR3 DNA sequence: TGCAGTGCTAGTCCCCAGGCAGTTTACTATGGCTACACCTTC. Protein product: CSASPQAVYYGYTF.

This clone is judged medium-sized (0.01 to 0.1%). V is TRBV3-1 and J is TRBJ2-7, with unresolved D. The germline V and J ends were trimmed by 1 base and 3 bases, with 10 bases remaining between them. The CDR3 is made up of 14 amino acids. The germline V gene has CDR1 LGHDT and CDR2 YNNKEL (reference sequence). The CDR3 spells CASSQAQPNYEQYF. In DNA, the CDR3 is TGTGCCAGCAGCCAAGCGCAGCCCAACTACGAGCAGTACTTC.

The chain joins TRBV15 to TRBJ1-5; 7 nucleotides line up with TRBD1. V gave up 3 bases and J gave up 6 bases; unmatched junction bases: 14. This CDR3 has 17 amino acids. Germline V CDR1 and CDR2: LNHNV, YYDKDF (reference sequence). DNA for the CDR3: TGTGCCACCAGCAGTTGGAAGGGGGCCCCAGGGTGTCAGCCCCAGCATTTT. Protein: CATSSWKGAPGCQPQHF.